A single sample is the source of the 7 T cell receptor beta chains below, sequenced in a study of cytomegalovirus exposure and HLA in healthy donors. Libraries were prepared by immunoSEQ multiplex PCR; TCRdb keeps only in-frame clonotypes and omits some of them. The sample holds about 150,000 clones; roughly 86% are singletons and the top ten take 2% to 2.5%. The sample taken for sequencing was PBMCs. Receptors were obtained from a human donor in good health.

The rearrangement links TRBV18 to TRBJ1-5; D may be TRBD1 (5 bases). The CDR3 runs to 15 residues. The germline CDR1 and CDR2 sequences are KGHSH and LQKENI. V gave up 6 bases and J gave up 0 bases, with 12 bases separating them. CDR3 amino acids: CASSPRQNSNQPQHF. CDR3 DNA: TGTGCCAGCTCGCCTCGACAGAATAGCAATCAGCCCCAGCATTTT.

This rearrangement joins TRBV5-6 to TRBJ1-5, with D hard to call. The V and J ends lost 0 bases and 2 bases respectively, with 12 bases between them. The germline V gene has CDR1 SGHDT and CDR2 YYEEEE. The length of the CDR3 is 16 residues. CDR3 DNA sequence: TGTGCCAGCAGCTTGGCGGGGTCGATTCGCAATCAGCCCCAGCATTTT. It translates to CASSLAGSIRNQPQHF.

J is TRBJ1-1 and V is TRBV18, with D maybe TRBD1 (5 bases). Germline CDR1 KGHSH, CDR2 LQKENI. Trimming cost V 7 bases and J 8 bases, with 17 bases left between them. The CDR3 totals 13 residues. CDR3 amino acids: CASFLTGAGEAFF. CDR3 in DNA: TGTGCCAGCTTCCTCACAGGAGCCGGAGAAGCTTTCTTT. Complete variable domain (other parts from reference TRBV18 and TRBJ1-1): NAGVMQNPRHLVRRRGQEARLRCSPMKGHSHVYWYRQLPEEGLKFMVYLQKENIIDESGMPKERFSAEFPKEGPSILRIQQVVRGDSAAYFCASFLTGAGEAFFGQGTRLTVV.

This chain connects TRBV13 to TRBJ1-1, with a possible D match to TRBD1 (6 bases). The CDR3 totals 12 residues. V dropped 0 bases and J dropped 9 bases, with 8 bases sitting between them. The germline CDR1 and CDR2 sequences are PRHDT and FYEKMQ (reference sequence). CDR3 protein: CASSLGDRKAFF. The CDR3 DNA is TGTGCCAGCAGCTTAGGGGACAGAAAAGCTTTCTTT. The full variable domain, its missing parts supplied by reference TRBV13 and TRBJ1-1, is AAGVIQSPRHLIKEKRETATLKCYPIPRHDTVYWYQQGPGQDPQFLISFYEKMQSDKGSIPDRFSAQQFSDYHSELNMSSLELGDSALYFCASSLGDRKAFFGQGTRLTVV.

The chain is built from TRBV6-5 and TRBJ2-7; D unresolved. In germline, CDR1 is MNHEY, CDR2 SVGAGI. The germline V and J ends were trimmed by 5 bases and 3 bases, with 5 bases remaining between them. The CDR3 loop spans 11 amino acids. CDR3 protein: CASSQFYEQYF. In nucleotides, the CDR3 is TGTGCCAGCAGTCAGTTCTACGAGCAGTACTTC.

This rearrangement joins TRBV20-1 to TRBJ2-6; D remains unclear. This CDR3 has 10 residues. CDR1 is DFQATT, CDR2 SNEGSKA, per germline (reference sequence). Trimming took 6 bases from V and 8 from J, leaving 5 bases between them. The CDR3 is CSASSNVLTF. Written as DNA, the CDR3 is TGCAGTGCCTCCTCCAACGTCCTGACTTTC.

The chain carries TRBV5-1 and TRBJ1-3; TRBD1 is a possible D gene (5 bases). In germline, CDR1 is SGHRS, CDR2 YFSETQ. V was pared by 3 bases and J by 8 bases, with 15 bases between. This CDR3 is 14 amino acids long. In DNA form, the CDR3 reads TGCGCCAGCAGCTCCGGGCAGGGCGGTGACACCATATATTTT. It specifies CASSSGQGGDTIYF. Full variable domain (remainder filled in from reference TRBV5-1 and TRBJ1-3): KAGVTQTPRYLIKTRGQQVTLSCSPISGHRSVSWYQQTPGQGLQFLFEYFSETQRNKGNFPGRFSGRQFSNSRSEMNVSTLELGDSALYLCASSSGQGGDTIYFGEGSWLTVV.